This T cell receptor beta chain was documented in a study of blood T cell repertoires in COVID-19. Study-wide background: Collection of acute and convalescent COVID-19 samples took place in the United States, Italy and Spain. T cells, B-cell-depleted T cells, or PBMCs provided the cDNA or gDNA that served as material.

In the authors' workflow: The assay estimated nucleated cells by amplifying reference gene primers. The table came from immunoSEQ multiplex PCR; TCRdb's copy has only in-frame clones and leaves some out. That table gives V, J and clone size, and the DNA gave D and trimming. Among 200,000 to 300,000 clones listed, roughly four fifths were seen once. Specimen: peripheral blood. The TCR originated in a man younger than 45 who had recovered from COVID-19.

The CDR3 is CASRSSSGSSYNEQFF. The DNA for the CDR3 is TGTGCCAGCAGGTCTTCTAGCGGGAGCTCCTACAATGAGCAGTTCTTC. This chain uses TRBV27 with TRBJ2-1; the match to TRBD2 covers 10 bases. The germline CDR1 and CDR2 sequences are MNHEY and SMNVEV (reference sequence). V trimming: 6 bases; J trimming: 0 bases; junction bases outside the gene matches: 5. CDR3 length: 16 residues.